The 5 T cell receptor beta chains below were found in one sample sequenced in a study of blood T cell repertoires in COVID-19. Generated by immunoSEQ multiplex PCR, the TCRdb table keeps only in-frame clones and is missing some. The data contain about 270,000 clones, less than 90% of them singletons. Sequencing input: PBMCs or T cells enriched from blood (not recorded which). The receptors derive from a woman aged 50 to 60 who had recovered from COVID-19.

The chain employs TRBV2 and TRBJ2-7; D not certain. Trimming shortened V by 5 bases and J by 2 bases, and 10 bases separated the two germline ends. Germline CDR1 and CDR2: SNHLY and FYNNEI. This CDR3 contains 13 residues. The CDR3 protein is CASSSPHAYEQYF. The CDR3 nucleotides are TGTGCCAGCAGTAGCCCGCATGCCTACGAGCAGTACTTC. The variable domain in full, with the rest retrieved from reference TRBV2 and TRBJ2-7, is EPEVTQTPSHQVTQMGQEVILRCVPISNHLYFYWYRQILGQKVEFLVSFYNNEISEKSEIFDDQFSVERPDGSNFTLKIRSTKLEDSAMYFCASSSPHAYEQYFGPGTRLTVT.

The CDR3 loop reads CASSLGPPGRNQPQHF. The CDR3 DNA reads TGTGCCAGCAGTTTAGGTCCCCCAGGGCGCAATCAGCCCCAGCATTTT. The chain carries TRBV28 and TRBJ1-5, with D perhaps TRBD1 (5 bases). The CDR3 totals 16 residues. Trimming removed 2 bases from V and 2 bases from J, with 13 bases in between. Germline V gene sequence: CDR1 MDHEN, CDR2 SYDVKM.

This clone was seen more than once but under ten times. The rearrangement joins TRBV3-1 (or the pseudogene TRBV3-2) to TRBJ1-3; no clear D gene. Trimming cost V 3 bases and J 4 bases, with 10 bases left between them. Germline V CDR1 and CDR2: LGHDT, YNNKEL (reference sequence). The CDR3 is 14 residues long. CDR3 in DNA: TGTGCCAGCAGCCAGAGAGGCGGGGGAAACACCATATATTTT. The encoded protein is CASSQRGGGNTIYF.

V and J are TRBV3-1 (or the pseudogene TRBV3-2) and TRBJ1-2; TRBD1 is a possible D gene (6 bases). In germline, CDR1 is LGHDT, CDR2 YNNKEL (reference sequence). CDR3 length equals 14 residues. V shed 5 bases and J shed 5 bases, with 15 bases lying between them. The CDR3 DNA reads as TGTGCCAGCAGCAATGACAGGTTGGGGTATGGCTACACCTTC. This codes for CASSNDRLGYGYTF.

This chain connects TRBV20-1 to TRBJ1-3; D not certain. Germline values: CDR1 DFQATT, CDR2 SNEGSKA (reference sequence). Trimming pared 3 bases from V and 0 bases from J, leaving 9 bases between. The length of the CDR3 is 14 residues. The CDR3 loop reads CSASHSGSGNTIYF. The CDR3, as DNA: TGCAGTGCTAGTCATTCGGGCTCTGGAAACACCATATATTTT.